Here is one TCR beta chain with its context. This sample is part of a study of shared T cell receptors in the human thymus. Profiling relied on immunoSEQ multiplex PCR, and the TCRdb table lists in-frame clones only, not all of them. The sample records 540,000 or so clones, roughly 74% being singletons. CDR3 length equals 13 residues. With 3 bases removed from V and 10 bases from J, the gap between germline ends came to 14 bases. CDR1 and CDR2 from the germline V gene are LNHDA and SQIVND (reference sequence). These same data were also listed under a study on human thymus T cells. Per that study: Healthy Finnish infants undergoing corrective surgery for congenital heart defects were the donors. Corrective heart surgery yielded resections, and these provided the thymus tissue. Unrelated individuals were reported by related research to share highly overlapping thymic repertoires.

The material sequenced was thymocytes. The chain joins TRBV19 to TRBJ2-3, with D possibly being TRBD2 (6 bases). This TCR was sampled from a boy younger than two with a congenital heart defect. The CDR3 region has the DNA TGTGCCAGTAGTATTAACCACTGGGGGGCGCAGTATTTT. Translated, it gives CASSINHWGAQYF. The entire variable domain, with the rest obtained from reference TRBV19 and TRBJ2-3, is as follows: DGGITQSPKYLFRKEGQNVTLSCEQNLNHDAMYWYRQDPGQGLRLIYYSQIVNDFQKGDIAEGYSVSREKKESFPLTVTSAQKNPTAFYLCASSINHWGAQYFGPGTRLTVL.